A selection of T cell receptor beta chains follows, all from one sample in a study of cytomegalovirus exposure and HLA in healthy donors. TCRdb keeps only in-frame clones here, not all; method: immunoSEQ multiplex PCR. This repertoire shows about 93,000 clones, 77% found once; its top ten account for around 2%. Sequenced: PBMCs. The receptors originated from a boy between 10 and 17 years old in good health and CMV-seronegative. Both conserved end residues are part of each CDR3. A D gene is named only where the DNA matches it firmly. The listing skips clone size in some rows; elsewhere it reads once, few, many or a size class.

clone_size: .; j_call: TRBJ2-1; d_call: TRBD2; v_call: TRBV7-2; cdr3_aa: CASSWTSGSYNEQFF; cdr3_nt: TGTGCCAGCAGTTGGACTAGCGGGAGTTACAATGAGCAGTTCTTC
clone_size: .; j_call: TRBJ1-2; d_call: .; v_call: TRBV28; cdr3_aa: CASSSPTLDSYGYTF; cdr3_nt: TGTGCCAGCAGTTCTCCCACCCTGGACAGCTATGGCTACACCTTC
clone_size: .; j_call: TRBJ1-2; d_call: TRBD1; v_call: TRBV5-4; cdr3_aa: CASSSGQGPSF; cdr3_nt: TGTGCCAGCAGTTCCGGACAGGGTCCATCCTTC
clone_size: .; j_call: TRBJ1-2; d_call: .; v_call: TRBV4-1; cdr3_aa: CASSHSGSNYGYTF; cdr3_nt: TGCGCCAGCAGCCACTCAGGGTCTAACTATGGCTACACCTTC
clone_size: .; j_call: TRBJ1-5; d_call: .; v_call: TRBV19; cdr3_aa: CASSILQSNQPQHF; cdr3_nt: TGTGCCAGTAGTATCTTACAGAGCAATCAGCCCCAGCATTTT
clone_size: .; j_call: TRBJ1-1; d_call: .; v_call: TRBV4-1; cdr3_aa: CATSRGGAGTEAFF; cdr3_nt: TGCGCCACTTCACGTGGGGGCGCGGGCACTGAAGCTTTCTTT
clone_size: .; j_call: TRBJ2-2; d_call: .; v_call: TRBV9; cdr3_aa: CASSVGRVNTGELFF; cdr3_nt: TGTGCCAGCAGCGTAGGTAGAGTGAACACCGGGGAGCTGTTTTTT
clone_size: .; j_call: TRBJ1-2; d_call: .; v_call: TRBV7-2; cdr3_aa: CASSLTQVYGYTF; cdr3_nt: TGTGCCAGCAGCCTGACACAGGTTTATGGCTACACCTTC
clone_size: few; j_call: TRBJ2-3; d_call: TRBD2; v_call: TRBV5-4; cdr3_aa: CASSLTSGRSTDTQYF; cdr3_nt: TGTGCCAGCAGCTTGACTAGCGGGCGGAGCACAGATACGCAGTATTTT
clone_size: .; j_call: TRBJ2-5; d_call: .; v_call: TRBV5-6; cdr3_aa: CASQGVGFQYF; cdr3_nt: TGTGCCAGTCAGGGCGTCGGGTTCCAGTACTTC
clone_size: .; j_call: TRBJ2-5; d_call: .; v_call: TRBV30; cdr3_aa: CAWRQETQYF; cdr3_nt: TGTGCCTGGAGACAGGAGACCCAGTACTTC
clone_size: .; j_call: TRBJ1-5; d_call: TRBD1; v_call: TRBV30; cdr3_aa: CAWSVDRVGQPQHF; cdr3_nt: TGTGCCTGGAGTGTGGACAGGGTTGGTCAGCCCCAGCATTTT
clone_size: .; j_call: TRBJ2-7; d_call: .; v_call: TRBV14; cdr3_aa: CASSQPLVPYEQYF; cdr3_nt: TGTGCCAGCAGCCAACCATTAGTTCCCTACGAGCAGTACTTC
clone_size: .; j_call: TRBJ2-1; d_call: TRBD2; v_call: TRBV5-1; cdr3_aa: CASSFFGLVYNEQFF; cdr3_nt: TGCGCCAGCAGCTTCTTTGGACTAGTCTACAATGAGCAGTTCTTC
clone_size: .; j_call: TRBJ2-3; d_call: .; v_call: TRBV19; cdr3_aa: CASSIARRDTQYF; cdr3_nt: TGTGCCAGTAGTATAGCTAGAAGAGATACGCAGTATTTT
clone_size: .; j_call: TRBJ2-4; d_call: TRBD2; v_call: TRBV5-8; cdr3_aa: CASSPQFGLGTSGSIQYF; cdr3_nt: TGTGCCAGCAGCCCTCAATTCGGACTCGGGACTAGCGGGTCTATTCAGTACTTC
clone_size: .; j_call: TRBJ1-4; d_call: .; v_call: TRBV7-2; cdr3_aa: CASSFRGGKEKLFF; cdr3_nt: TGTGCCAGCAGCTTTCGGGGGGGCAAAGAAAAACTGTTTTTT
clone_size: .; j_call: TRBJ2-7; d_call: .; v_call: TRBV7-9; cdr3_aa: CASSPRSAYEQYF; cdr3_nt: TGTGCCAGCAGCCCCCGGAGTGCCTACGAGCAGTACTTC
clone_size: .; j_call: TRBJ1-2; d_call: .; v_call: TRBV15; cdr3_aa: CATSRDISVYGYTF; cdr3_nt: TGTGCCACCAGCAGGGACATAAGTGTCTATGGCTACACCTTC
clone_size: few; j_call: TRBJ2-3; d_call: TRBD2; v_call: TRBV7-2; cdr3_aa: CASSLVTSGDTQYF; cdr3_nt: TGTGCCAGCAGCTTAGTAACTAGCGGGGATACGCAGTATTTT
clone_size: .; j_call: TRBJ1-2; d_call: .; v_call: TRBV5-1; cdr3_aa: CASSLGTPDLGYGYTF; cdr3_nt: TGCGCCAGCAGCTTGGGGACTCCTGACCTCGGCTATGGCTACACCTTC
clone_size: .; j_call: TRBJ2-5; d_call: .; v_call: TRBV7-8; cdr3_aa: CASSPRFGFALGAGETQYF; cdr3_nt: TGTGCCAGCAGCCCCCGGTTTGGGTTTGCGCTGGGGGCGGGAGAGACCCAGTACTTC